Sequencing of this TCR beta chain was carried out in a study of vaccination and CD4 T cells after COVID-19. As for the study in general: Each participant underwent a two-dose regimen of either the BNT162b2 or the mRNA-1273 vaccine. The cells in question were stimulated using overlapping spike peptides derived from SARS-CoV-2, HCoV-NL63, HCoV-OC43 and HCoV-229E.

Of note for this clonotype: Its target is not known.

The Oncomine TCR Beta short-read assay sequenced DNA from cultured CD4+ T cells. TCRdb reprocessed the PCR reads with MiXCR, giving one entry per CDR3 protein. Among roughly 15,000 distinct CDR3 sequences listed, approximately 61% were seen once. The length of the CDR3 is 14 residues. The ends lost 8 bases at V and 1 base at J; junction bases unmatched: 5. Germline assignment: CDR1 MNHEY and CDR2 SVGEGT. The treatment denotes: roughly ten-day PBMC culture with coronavirus spike peptide pools or control peptides (ViraFEST assay). The chain uses TRBV6-2 or TRBV6-3 and TRBJ2-7; 10 bases match TRBD2. The receptor was isolated from a human donor who had recovered from COVID-19. The specimen was CD4+ T cells from blood, cultured in vitro. The DNA of the CDR3 is TGTGCCAGCGGGATAGCGGGAGGTTCCTACGAGCAGTACTTC. It yields the protein CASGIAGGSYEQYF.